These 5 T cell receptor beta chains came from one sample sequenced in a study of blood T cell repertoires in COVID-19. TCRdb's copy holds only in-frame clones and misses some; the assay was immunoSEQ multiplex PCR. The top ten clones hold roughly 1.7% of a sample with more than 300,000 clones, about nine tenths of them seen once. Sequenced input: peripheral blood. These receptors came from a woman aged 25 to 39 with COVID-19, enrolled during active disease.

This chain connects TRBV6-6 to TRBJ1-5; the D gene is possibly TRBD1 (6 bases). Trimming shortened V by 6 bases and J by 9 bases, and 15 bases separated the two germline ends. Germline V gives CDR1 MNHNY, CDR2 SVGAGI (reference sequence). The CDR3 is 13 amino acids. The CDR3 reads CASRAGEGTPQHF. CDR3 DNA sequence: TGTGCCAGCAGAGCAGGGGAAGGCACGCCCCAGCATTTT.

J is TRBJ2-3 and V is TRBV3-1 (or the pseudogene TRBV3-2); 11 nucleotides match TRBD2. The CDR3 length is 19 residues. Per germline, CDR1 LGHDT and CDR2 YNNKEL (reference sequence). V shed 1 base and J 1 base; nucleotides not matched to a gene: 10. The CDR3 DNA is TGTGCCAGCAGCCAAGCTATAGCGGGGGGGCCAAGCGGCACAGATACGCAGTATTTT. Translation: CASSQAIAGGPSGTDTQYF.

This sequence joins TRBV27 and TRBJ2-5, with TRBD2 as a possible D gene (5 bases). Germline CDR1 and CDR2: MNHEY and SMNVEV (reference sequence). CDR3 length equals 14 residues. Trimming took 3 bases from V and 7 from J, leaving 15 bases between them. CDR3 nucleotide sequence: TGTGCCAGCAGTTTCATGAGGGAAGGACCGACCCAGTACTTC. Residues: CASSFMREGPTQYF.

This clone showed up just once. V gene TRBV4-2 combines with J gene TRBJ1-2; maybe TRBD1 (5 bases). The germline gives CDR1 LGHNA, CDR2 YNFKEQ. V gave up 5 bases and J gave up 0 bases, with 16 bases separating them. The CDR3 runs to 16 residues. CDR3 nucleotide sequence: TGTGCCAGCAGCAAAGGGGTCCAGACAGCTAACTATGGCTACACCTTC. Its protein product is CASSKGVQTANYGYTF.

The genes are TRBV19 and TRBJ1-2; D possibly corresponds to TRBD1 (5 bases). V lost 3 bases and J lost 0, with 14 bases in between. Germline values: CDR1 LNHDA, CDR2 SQIVND (reference sequence). The CDR3 runs to 16 residues. The DNA of the CDR3 is TGTGCCAGTAGTATCCGGGGAGGGGTCGCTAACTATGGCTACACCTTC. Translation gives CASSIRGGVANYGYTF.